These 11 T cell receptor beta chains originate from one sample sequenced in a study of blood T cell repertoires in COVID-19 (dated by TCRdb to the early 2020s). Library method: the immunoSEQ multiplex PCR assay. Sourced from immuneACCESS, this table was stored by TCRdb with only in-frame sequences that have V and J called. A share of the clones is absent; for the studies checked, an unresolved V gene accounts for under half, and the remainder has no known explanation. For this sample the table gives under 80,000 clones, of which about 80% were detected only once. The ten biggest clones cover over 9.5% of the sample. Sequencing was performed on peripheral blood. The origin of the receptors is a human donor in a cohort sampled during active COVID-19.

The rearrangement links TRBV7-9 to TRBJ2-3, with 8 bases identical to TRBD2. Trimming took 5 bases from V and 5 from J; bases not matched to a gene: 12. The CDR3 runs 16 residues. Germline-derived CDR1 and CDR2 are SEHNR and FQNEAQ (reference sequence). CDR3 bases: TGTGCCAGCAGCCCGATTCCAGGACTAGCTCGAGATACGCAGTATTTT. It encodes CASSPIPGLARDTQYF.

The chain combines TRBV6-1 with TRBJ2-7; TRBD1 aligns across 7 bases. Germline V CDR1 and CDR2: MNHNS, SASEGT. The length of the CDR3 is 15 residues. V was clipped by 1 base and J by 4 bases; unmatched bases: 7. The chain's CDR3 is CASSEVFTGDYEQYV. The CDR3 nucleotides read TGTGCCAGCAGTGAAGTCTTTACAGGGGATTACGAGCAGTACGTC.

The chain is built from TRBV28 and TRBJ1-2; weak D call: TRBD1 (6 bases). Between the trimmed V and J ends, which lost 5 bases and 7 bases, there was a span of 20 bases. Germline V gene sequence: CDR1 MDHEN, CDR2 SYDVKM. This CDR3 has 15 residues. The CDR3 bases are TGTGCCAGCAGTCCGCTTGGGACAAGGGATTTTGGCTACACCTTC. It encodes CASSPLGTRDFGYTF.

J is TRBJ2-3 and V is TRBV4-2; D perhaps matches TRBD1 (6 bases). V lost 1 base, J lost 0 bases, and 8 bases lay in between. In germline, CDR1 is LGHNA, CDR2 YNFKEQ. CDR3 size: 15 residues. The CDR3 DNA reads as TGTGCCAGCAGCCAAGGGGACATAAGCACAGATACGCAGTATTTT. This codes for CASSQGDISTDTQYF.

The chain carries TRBV30 and TRBJ1-2; D possibly corresponds to TRBD1 (6 bases). With 0 bases removed from V and 4 bases from J, the gap between germline ends came to 9 bases. The CDR3 sequence is 13 residues long. Per the germline V gene, CDR1 is GTSNPN and CDR2 is SVGIG (reference sequence). CDR3 loop: CAWSVQGPYGYTF. The CDR3 DNA reads as TGTGCCTGGAGTGTACAGGGTCCCTATGGCTACACCTTC.

The chain has TRBV7-2 and TRBJ2-7; 7 nucleotides line up with TRBD2. Germline trimming cut 1 base from V and 7 bases from J; bases unmatched to any gene: 13. This CDR3 has 16 amino acids. The germline V gene encodes CDR1 SGHTA and CDR2 FQGNSA. The CDR3 loop reads CASSLELETSWREQYF. The CDR3 nucleotides read TGTGCCAGCAGCTTAGAACTCGAGACTAGCTGGCGGGAGCAGTACTTC.

This chain connects TRBV28 to TRBJ1-2; TRBD1 might be the D (5 bases). Germline CDR1 MDHEN, CDR2 SYDVKM. With 6 bases removed from V and 3 bases from J, the gap between germline ends came to 14 bases. The CDR3 length is 14 residues. The CDR3 DNA follows: TGTGCCAGCAGCTCGGGAGGCAGGGACTATGGCTACACCTTC. It encodes CASSSGGRDYGYTF.

The J gene is TRBJ2-7, the V gene TRBV6-2 or TRBV6-3; tentative D call: TRBD1 (6 bases). Germline values: CDR1 MNHEY, CDR2 SVGEGT. Trimming shortened V by 6 bases and J by 4 bases, and 10 bases separated the two germline ends. The CDR3 length is 12 residues. Here the CDR3 reads CASSRTEYEQYV. Here the CDR3 DNA reads TGTGCCAGCAGCCGGACAGAGTACGAGCAGTACGTC.

V is TRBV19 and J is TRBJ1-2; 7 bases agree with TRBD1. The germline gives CDR1 LNHDA, CDR2 SQIVND (reference sequence). Germline trimming cut 3 bases from V and 5 bases from J; bases unmatched to any gene: 9. This CDR3 region has 15 residues. CDR3 nucleotides: TGTGCCAGTAGTATGTCGGGACAGCTTAAGTATGGCTACACCTTC. This encodes CASSMSGQLKYGYTF.

This clone was observed once. The J gene is TRBJ1-2, the V gene TRBV27, with D possibly matching TRBD1 (6 bases). The V end lost 3 bases, the J end lost 5 bases, and 7 bases lay between the germline ends. There are 12 residues in the CDR3. Per germline, CDR1 MNHEY and CDR2 SMNVEV (reference sequence). CDR3 bases: TGTGCCAGCAGTTTTACAGGGTATGGCTACACCTTC. It is translated as CASSFTGYGYTF.

The rearrangement joins TRBV9 to TRBJ1-3; 7 bases match TRBD1. V lost 4 bases, J lost 4 bases, and 5 bases stayed unmatched. The CDR3 is made up of 14 amino acids. Germline loops: CDR1 SGDLS, CDR2 YYNGEE. This CDR3 is CASSPQGDGNTIYF. As DNA, the CDR3 is TGTGCCAGCAGCCCTCAGGGGGACGGAAACACCATATATTTT.